Shown below are 13 T cell receptor beta chains from a single sample sequenced in a study of beta chain features in type 1 diabetes. The sequenced template was cDNA made from the entire isolated RNA. Measured with immunoSEQ multiplex PCR; TCRdb has only the in-frame clones, and not every one. The table has roughly 450,000 clones, 10% to 12% seen once; the top ten hold around 0.05%. The sample taken for sequencing was naive CD4+ T cells from blood. The receptor set was obtained from a woman between 18 and 29 years old in good health.

Only a few counts were recorded for this clone. V gene TRBV19 combines with J gene TRBJ2-1, with D unresolved. Deletions cut 3 bases from V and 2 bases from J, with 8 bases between. This CDR3 spans 14 amino acids. CDR1 is LNHDA, CDR2 SQIVND, per germline (reference sequence). CDR3 in amino acids: CASSITGTYNEQFF. In DNA form, the CDR3 reads TGTGCCAGTAGTATTACCGGAACCTACAATGAGCAGTTCTTC.

Only a few counts were recorded for this clone. This sequence joins TRBV7-9 and TRBJ1-1; 10 bases map to TRBD1. Germline loops: CDR1 SEHNR, CDR2 FQNEAQ (reference sequence). This CDR3 has 15 residues. V shed 4 bases and J 6 bases; nucleotides not matched to a gene: 8. The CDR3 loop is CASSSRTGGDPEAFF. CDR3 nucleotides: TGTGCCAGCAGCTCCCGGACAGGGGGAGACCCTGAAGCTTTCTTT.

This clone was found once. Other DNA sequences within the sample encode an identical CDR3. The rearrangement joins TRBV5-1 to TRBJ2-3; no reliable D call. The germline gives CDR1 SGHRS, CDR2 YFSETQ. There are 12 residues in the CDR3. Trimming left V 0 bases short and J 6 bases short, with 5 bases between. DNA of the CDR3: TGCGCCAGCAGCTTGGTTGGGGATACGCAGTATTTT. Translating it yields CASSLVGDTQYF. The entire variable domain, with the rest obtained from reference TRBV5-1 and TRBJ2-3, is as follows: KAGVTQTPRYLIKTRGQQVTLSCSPISGHRSVSWYQQTPGQGLQFLFEYFSETQRNKGNFPGRFSGRQFSNSRSEMNVSTLELGDSALYLCASSLVGDTQYFGPGTRLTVL.

This clone has more than one count but fewer than ten. The chain joins TRBV6-6 to TRBJ2-3; 8 bases map to TRBD2. The CDR3 length is 15 residues. Germline V gene sequence: CDR1 MNHNY, CDR2 SVGAGI (reference sequence). Unmatched junction bases numbered 12, after V lost 10 bases and J lost 3 bases. The CDR3 coding sequence is TGTGCCATCTCTGAGCCCAGCGGGGGTACAGATACGCAGTATTTT. It is translated as CAISEPSGGTDTQYF.

This rearrangement joins TRBV20-1 to TRBJ1-2; D call uncertain. This CDR3 spans 11 amino acids. The germline gives CDR1 DFQATT, CDR2 SNEGSKA (reference sequence). V was pared by 4 bases and J by 0 bases, with 3 bases between. CDR3 amino acids: CSATANYGYTF. CDR3 DNA: TGCAGTGCTACCGCTAACTATGGCTACACCTTC.

The CDR3 region has the DNA TGTGCCAGCAGCCGGGACAGGGTGGAAAAACTGTTTTTT. Its protein product is CASSRDRVEKLFF. The rearrangement links TRBV7-9 to TRBJ1-4, with 9 positions matching TRBD1. The CDR3 is 13 amino acids. Germline trimming cut 5 bases from V and 8 bases from J; bases unmatched to any gene: 3. Germline V gives CDR1 SEHNR, CDR2 FQNEAQ (reference sequence). Supplemented by reference TRBV7-9 and TRBJ1-4, the full variable domain reads DTGVSQNPRHKITKRGQNVTFRCDPISEHNRLYWYRQTLGQGPEFLTYFQNEAQLEKSRLLSDRFSAERPKGSFSTLEIQRTEQGDSAMYLCASSRDRVEKLFFGSGTQLSVL.

V is TRBV11-2 and J is TRBJ2-1; 13 bases align to TRBD2. The CDR3 has 19 residues. Trimming removed 5 bases from V and 0 bases from J; junction bases left unmatched: 10. Germline V gives CDR1 SGHAT, CDR2 FQNNGV. The CDR3 DNA follows: TGTGCCAGCAGCACAGGGGGACTAGCGGGACTTAGCTCCTACAATGAGCAGTTCTTC. Translating gives CASSTGGLAGLSSYNEQFF.

This clone was seen only a few times. This sample also contains other DNA sequences that code for the same CDR3. The rearrangement joins TRBV7-2 to TRBJ2-3, with D unclear. The germline CDR1 and CDR2 sequences are SGHTA and FQGNSA. The CDR3 contains 13 residues. The germline V and J ends were trimmed by 1 base and 6 bases, with 8 bases remaining between them. The CDR3 loop reads CASSLVGGDTQYF. The CDR3 nucleotides are TGTGCCAGCAGCTTAGTGGGTGGGGATACGCAGTATTTT.

This clone has more than one count but fewer than ten. This chain uses TRBV7-2 with TRBJ2-3; 14 bases are shared with TRBD2. This CDR3 comprises 17 residues. Germline V gives CDR1 SGHTA, CDR2 FQGNSA. With 3 bases clipped from V and 4 bases from J, the junction kept 6 bases outside the gene matches. CDR3 DNA sequence: TGTGCCAGCAGCTTGACCAGACTAGCGGGAGGGCCAGATACGCAGTATTTT. It translates to CASSLTRLAGGPDTQYF.

This clone turned up a few times. This chain links TRBV7-2 with TRBJ2-2; TRBD1 matches at 10 bases. The germline V gene has CDR1 SGHTA and CDR2 FQGNSA. There are 16 residues in the CDR3. Trimming took 4 bases from V and 4 from J; bases not matched to a gene: 6. This CDR3 is CASSSGTGVSTGELFF. In DNA, the CDR3 is TGTGCCAGCAGCTCCGGGACAGGGGTTAGCACCGGGGAGCTGTTTTTT.

This clone was seen only a few times. The rearrangement uses TRBV7-2 and TRBJ2-7, with 7 bases that match TRBD1. The germline V gene encodes CDR1 SGHTA and CDR2 FQGNSA. With V trimmed by 6 bases and J by 2 bases, 7 bases remained unmatched. There are 14 residues in the CDR3. CDR3 amino acids: CASRGPGQPYEQYF. The DNA for the CDR3 is TGTGCCAGCAGGGGGCCGGGACAGCCCTACGAGCAGTACTTC. The complete variable domain, with remaining parts taken from reference TRBV7-2 and TRBJ2-7, reads GAGVSQSPSNKVTEKGKDVELRCDPISGHTALYWYRQSLGQGLEFLIYFQGNSAPDKSGLPSDRFSAERTGGSVSTLTIQRTQQEDSAVYLCASRGPGQPYEQYFGPGTRLTVT.

This clone was counted between two and nine times. The rearrangement joins TRBV7-2 to TRBJ1-5; TRBD1 might be the D (6 bases). Per the germline V gene, CDR1 is SGHTA and CDR2 is FQGNSA. The CDR3 consists of 15 residues. V was trimmed by 5 bases and J by 2 bases, leaving 13 bases between them. Here the CDR3 reads CASSPTGSGNQPQHF. DNA of the CDR3: TGTGCCAGCAGCCCTACAGGGTCCGGCAATCAGCCCCAGCATTTT.

This clone was seen a few times. The V call is TRBV7-9, the J call TRBJ2-7, with a possible D match to TRBD2 (6 bases). Trimming removed 5 bases at V and 4 bases at J, with 15 bases between. Germline CDR1 SEHNR, CDR2 FQNEAQ (reference sequence). The CDR3 has 14 amino acids. The CDR3 coding sequence is TGTGCCAGCAGCCCTTCGGGACTGACGTACGAGCAGTACTTC. Translation: CASSPSGLTYEQYF.